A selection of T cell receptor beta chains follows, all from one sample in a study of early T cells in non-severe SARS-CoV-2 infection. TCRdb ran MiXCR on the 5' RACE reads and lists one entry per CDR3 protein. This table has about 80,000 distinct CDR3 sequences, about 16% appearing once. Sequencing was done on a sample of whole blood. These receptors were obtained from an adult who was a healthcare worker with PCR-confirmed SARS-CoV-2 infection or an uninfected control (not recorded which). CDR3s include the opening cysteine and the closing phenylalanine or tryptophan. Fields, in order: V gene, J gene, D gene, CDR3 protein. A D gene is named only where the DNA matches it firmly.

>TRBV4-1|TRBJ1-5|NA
CASSQEILSRQPQHF
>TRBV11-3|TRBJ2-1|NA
CASSLTSWGTYNEQFF
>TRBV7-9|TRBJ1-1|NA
CASTSLEGLAFF
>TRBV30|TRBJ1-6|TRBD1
CAWQPGQGSPLHF
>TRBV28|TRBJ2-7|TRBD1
CASSSGQGQRYEQYF
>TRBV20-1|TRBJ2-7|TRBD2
CSASSLAGGEQYF
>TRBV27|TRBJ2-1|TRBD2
CASSTISGRWSEQFF
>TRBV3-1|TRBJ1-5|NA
CASSQGTINQPQHF
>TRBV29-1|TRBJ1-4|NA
CSGLGEKLFF
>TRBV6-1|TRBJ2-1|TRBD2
CASSEGLANYNEQFF
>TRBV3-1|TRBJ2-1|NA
CASSQDSRRGIGEQFF
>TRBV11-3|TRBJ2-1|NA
CASSLDGTGADEQFF
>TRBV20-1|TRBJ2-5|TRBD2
CREGVRGGKETQYF
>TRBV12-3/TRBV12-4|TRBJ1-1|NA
CASSLSRRTEAFF
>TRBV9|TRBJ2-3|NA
CASSVAITDTQYF
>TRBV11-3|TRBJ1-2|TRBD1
CASSFGTGFGGYTF
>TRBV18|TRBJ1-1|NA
CASSPLSPGLDTEAFF
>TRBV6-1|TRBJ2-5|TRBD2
CASRSGGYETQYF
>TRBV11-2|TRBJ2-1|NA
CASSLEAGGNEQFF
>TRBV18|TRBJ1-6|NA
CASSPLGQLNSPLHF
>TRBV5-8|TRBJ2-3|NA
CASHSPGETDTQYF
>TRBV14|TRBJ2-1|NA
CASSRPLTSSYNEQFF
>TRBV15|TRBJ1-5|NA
CATSLAKAGSNQPQHF
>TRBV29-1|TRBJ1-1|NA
CSVEVGGREAFF
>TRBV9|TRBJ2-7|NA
CASSVDRTYGEQYF
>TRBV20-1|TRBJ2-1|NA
CSARGGSSYNEQFF
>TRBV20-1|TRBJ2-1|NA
CSARDWSNEGVSYNEQFF
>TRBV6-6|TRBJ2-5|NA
CASSYRDRTQETQYF
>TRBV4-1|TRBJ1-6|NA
CASSLIYGTGGSYNSPLHF
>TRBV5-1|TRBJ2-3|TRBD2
CASSLDTSGTPTDTQYF
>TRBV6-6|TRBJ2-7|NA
CASSYSGDGPYEQYF
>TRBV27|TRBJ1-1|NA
CASSLSPSFGTEAFF
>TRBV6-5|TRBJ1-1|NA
CASSRGRNGDTEAFF
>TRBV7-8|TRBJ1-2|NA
CASSLEVGGLRNGYTF
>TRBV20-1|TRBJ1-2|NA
CSARDITNYGYTF
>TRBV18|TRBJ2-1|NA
CASSPLDTHNEQFF
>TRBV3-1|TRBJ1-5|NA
CASSLYSNQPQHF
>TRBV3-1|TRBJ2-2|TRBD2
CASSQVLKRESIGELFF
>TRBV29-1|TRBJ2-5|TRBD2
CSVRTSGGKETQYF
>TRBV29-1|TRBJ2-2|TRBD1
CSANRGTGELFF
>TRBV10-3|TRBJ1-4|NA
CAISERNEKLFF
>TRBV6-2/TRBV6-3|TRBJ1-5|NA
CASSYDGYQPQHF
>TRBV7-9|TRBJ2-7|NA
CASSFRYRVPGDEQYF
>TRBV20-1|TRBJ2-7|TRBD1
CSAREGQGIPYEQYF